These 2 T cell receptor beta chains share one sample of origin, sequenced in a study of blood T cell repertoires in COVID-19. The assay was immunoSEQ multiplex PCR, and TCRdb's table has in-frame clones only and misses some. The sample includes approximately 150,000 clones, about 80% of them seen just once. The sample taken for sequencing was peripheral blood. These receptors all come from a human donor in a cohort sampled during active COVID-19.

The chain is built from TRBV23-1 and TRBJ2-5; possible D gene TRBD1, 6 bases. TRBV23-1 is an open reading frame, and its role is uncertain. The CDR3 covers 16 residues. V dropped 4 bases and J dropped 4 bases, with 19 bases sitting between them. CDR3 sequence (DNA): TGCGCCAGCAGTCGGGCAAGTCAGGGGCGCGGAGAGACCCAGTACTTC. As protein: CASSRASQGRGETQYF.

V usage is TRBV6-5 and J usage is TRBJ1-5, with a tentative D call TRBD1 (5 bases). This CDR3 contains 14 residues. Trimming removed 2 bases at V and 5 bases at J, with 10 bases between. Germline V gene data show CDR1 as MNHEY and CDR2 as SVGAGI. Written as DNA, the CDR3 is TGTGCCAGCAGTTACGTGCGGGGGTATCAGCCCCAGCATTTT. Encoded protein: CASSYVRGYQPQHF.